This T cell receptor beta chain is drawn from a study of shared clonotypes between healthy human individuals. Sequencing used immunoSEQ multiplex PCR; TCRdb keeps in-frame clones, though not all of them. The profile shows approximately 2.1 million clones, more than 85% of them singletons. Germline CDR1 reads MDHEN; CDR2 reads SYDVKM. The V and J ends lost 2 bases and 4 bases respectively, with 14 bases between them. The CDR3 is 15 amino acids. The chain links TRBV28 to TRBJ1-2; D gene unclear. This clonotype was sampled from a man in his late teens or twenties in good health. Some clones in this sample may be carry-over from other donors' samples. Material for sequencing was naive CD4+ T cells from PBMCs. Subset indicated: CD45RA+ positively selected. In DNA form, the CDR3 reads TGTGCCAGCAGTTTACGGCCTCCACCGATCTATGGCTACACCTTC. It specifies CASSLRPPPIYGYTF.